The 10 T cell receptor beta chains below come from one sample, sequenced in a study of blood T cell repertoires in COVID-19. The data were produced by immunoSEQ multiplex PCR, yet TCRdb's version contains in-frame clones alone and is incomplete. The table lists 90,000 to 130,000 clones, more than 65% of them singletons, with 3% to 4.5% in the top ten. The sequencing sample was made of peripheral blood. Receptor source: an elderly woman with acute or convalescent COVID-19.

This clone showed up just once. The CDR3 nucleotides read TGTGCTAGTGGTTCCACGGCGGCGAGGGATACGCAGTATTTT. It specifies CASGSTAARDTQYF. The rearrangement uses TRBV12-5 and TRBJ2-3; the D is unclear. Germline CDR1 is LGHNT and CDR2 is FRNRAP. The CDR3 spans 14 residues. Deletions cut 4 bases from V and 6 bases from J, with 14 bases between.

This clone was observed once. The chain joins TRBV6-4 to TRBJ2-1, with 11 bases matching TRBD2. CDR3 length: 15 amino acids. Trimming removed 4 bases from V and 6 bases from J; junction bases left unmatched: 5. Germline assignment: CDR1 MRHNA and CDR2 SNTAGT. CDR3 coding DNA: TGTGCCAGCAGTGTCGGGACTAGCGGAAGCAATGAGCAGTTCTTC. Protein product: CASSVGTSGSNEQFF.

V usage is TRBV29-1 and J usage is TRBJ2-7, with D possibly matching TRBD1 (5 bases). CDR1 and CDR2 from the germline V gene are SQVTM and ANQGSEA. V lost 6 bases, J lost 6 bases, and 18 bases lay in between. The CDR3 loop spans 13 amino acids. The CDR3 spells CSVLGRALGEQYF. The CDR3 nucleotides read TGCAGCGTCCTTGGCAGGGCCCTCGGCGAGCAGTACTTC.

This chain joins TRBV28 and TRBJ1-1, with D maybe TRBD1 (5 bases). The germline gives CDR1 MDHEN, CDR2 SYDVKM. V was cut by 3 bases and J by 7 bases, with 12 bases left in between. This CDR3 is built from 13 residues. This chain's CDR3 is CASSFGHLVEAFF. As DNA, the CDR3 is TGTGCCAGCAGTTTCGGACACTTGGTTGAAGCTTTCTTT.

Remarks on this clone: This specimen includes other DNA sequences encoding the same CDR3. The chain employs TRBV7-2 and TRBJ2-6; 7 nucleotides line up with TRBD1. The germline V gene encodes CDR1 SGHTA and CDR2 FQGNSA. The junction had 11 bases not matched to a gene; V was cut back by 5 bases and J by 4 bases. The length of the CDR3 is 17 residues. This CDR3 is CASSTGQALAGANVLTF. The CDR3, as DNA: TGTGCCAGCAGCACTGGACAGGCCTTGGCGGGGGCCAACGTCCTGACTTTC.

The chain recombines TRBV7-9 with TRBJ2-3; D may be TRBD2 (6 bases). V was clipped by 5 bases and J by 2 bases, with 11 bases between them. Germline V lookup: CDR1 SEHNR, CDR2 FQNEAQ (reference sequence). CDR3 length: 14 amino acids. The CDR3 DNA follows: TGTGCCAGCAGCAAACGGGACTTCACAGATACGCAGTATTTT. Protein sequence: CASSKRDFTDTQYF.

The rearrangement uses TRBV27 and TRBJ2-5; D gene unclear. This CDR3 region has 16 residues. The germline gives CDR1 MNHEY, CDR2 SMNVEV (reference sequence). Trimming pared 1 base from V and 1 base from J, leaving 13 bases between. The CDR3 nucleotides read TGTGCCAGCAGTTTATTGGGCAGTTCGTTCCAAGAGACCCAGTACTTC. Translated, it gives CASSLLGSSFQETQYF.

CDR3 sequence reads: CASSLIANYGYTF. CDR3 DNA sequence: TGTGCCAGCAGCCTGATAGCTAACTATGGCTACACCTTC. The rearrangement joins TRBV14 to TRBJ1-2; D unresolved. The CDR3 spans 13 residues. Germline assignment: CDR1 SGHDN and CDR2 FVKESK. The V end was cut by 4 bases, the J end by 0 bases, with 6 bases between.

The CDR3, as DNA: TGTGCCAGCAGCTTATCGGCTAGCGGGAGGATGCGAGAGACCCAGTACTTC. Residues: CASSLSASGRMRETQYF. This chain connects TRBV7-2 to TRBJ2-5; TRBD2 matches 11 bases. The CDR3 is made up of 17 amino acids. Germline assignment: CDR1 SGHTA and CDR2 FQGNSA. V was clipped by 2 bases and J by 4 bases; unmatched bases: 9.

The chain recombines TRBV5-1 with TRBJ1-2; D gene unclear. Deletions cut 0 bases from V and 3 bases from J, with 15 bases between. Germline CDR1 SGHRS, CDR2 YFSETQ. This CDR3 is built from 16 residues. DNA for the CDR3: TGCGCCAGCAGCTTGGGTCCGGGCGGGAACTACTATGGCTACACCTTC. As protein: CASSLGPGGNYYGYTF.